This paragraph covers one T cell receptor (beta chain) sequence. These data come from a study of cytomegalovirus exposure and HLA in healthy donors. The PCR had 60 Vbeta and 13 Jbeta primers. Some clones are missing from TCRdb's copy, which holds only in-frame ones; the method was immunoSEQ multiplex PCR. The table includes 95,000 to 100,000 clones, 75% to 90% detected once. The CDR3 length is 17 residues. V lost 1 base and J 7 bases, leaving 19 bases between the germline ends. Germline CDR1 reads SGHVS; CDR2 reads FQNEAQ. This chain connects TRBV7-8 to TRBJ2-2, with D perhaps TRBD2 (6 bases). The TCR sequence derives from a man aged 25 to 45 in good health and CMV-seronegative. The sequenced sample consisted of PBMCs. The CDR3 DNA is TGTGCCAGCAGCTTAGGGCGAGGAGCGGAGGGTATCGGGGAGCTGTTTTTT. This translates into CASSLGRGAEGIGELFF.